Below, one T cell receptor (beta chain) is given with its context. Its specificity is not known. The sample originates from a study of CD8+CD57+ T cells in acquired aplastic anemia. Study background: Healthy-donor CD4+ cells averaged about 9.9 million reads.

Profiling that covered TCR beta VDJ and CDR3 relied on genomic DNA as its template. In TCRdb, the reads were re-called with MiXCR into one record per CDR3 protein. The sample has about 170,000 distinct CDR3 sequences; under 75% are singletons. CDR1 is ENHRY, CDR2 SYGVKD, per germline. This CDR3 spans 14 amino acids. Trimming cost V 8 bases and J 1 base, with 11 bases left between them. General study results and limits: A set of around 30 CD8+ CDR3 sequences was shared between patients and controls, and these sequences appeared highly expressed in patients.

This TCR derives from a human donor in good health. Sequenced sample: sorted CD4+, CD8+, or CD8+CD57+ T cells (not recorded which) from PBMCs. The gene calls are TRBV10-3 and TRBJ2-2; D is perhaps TRBD1 (6 bases). The CDR3 spells CAILGRGNTGELFF. For the CDR3, the DNA is TGTGCCATCCTGGGCAGGGGGAACACCGGGGAGCTGTTTTTT.